One sample yielded the 25 T cell receptor beta chains listed below, sequenced in a study of blood T cell repertoires in COVID-19. Only in-frame clones appear in the TCRdb table, and some are missing; sequencing was by immunoSEQ multiplex PCR. This table has some 300,000 clones, roughly 91% appearing once. Input material: PBMCs or T cells enriched from blood (not recorded which). The receptors were sampled from an older woman in a cohort exposed to, infected with or recovered from COVID-19 (not recorded which).

The rearrangement joins TRBV19 to TRBJ1-3; D is undetermined. The length of the CDR3 is 15 residues. Trimming cost V 6 bases and J 0 bases, with 12 bases left between them. Germline CDR1 LNHDA, CDR2 SQIVND (reference sequence). CDR3 sequence (DNA): TGTGCCAGTAGGGTATCAGGAACCTCTGGAAACACCATATATTTT. This translates into CASRVSGTSGNTIYF. Full variable domain (outside the CDR3, taken from reference TRBV19 and TRBJ1-3): DGGITQSPKYLFRKEGQNVTLSCEQNLNHDAMYWYRQDPGQGLRLIYYSQIVNDFQKGDIAEGYSVSREKKESFPLTVTSAQKNPTAFYLCASRVSGTSGNTIYFGEGSWLTVV.

V and J are TRBV6-5 and TRBJ2-7; 8 bases line up with TRBD1. Germline V CDR1 and CDR2: MNHEY, SVGAGI. V lost 6 bases and J lost 0; bases outside the gene matches: 7. This CDR3 has 15 amino acids. CDR3 amino acids: CASRHRDRSSYEQYF. CDR3 nucleotides: TGTGCCAGCAGACACCGGGACAGGAGCTCCTACGAGCAGTACTTC.

The chain carries TRBV7-2 and TRBJ2-7, with D tentatively TRBD1 (6 bases). The CDR3 has 15 residues. The germline V and J ends were trimmed by 5 bases and 1 base, with 15 bases remaining between them. CDR1 is SGHTA and CDR2 is FQGNSA in the germline V gene. The CDR3 loop reads CASSPWAGTSYEQYF. The DNA for the CDR3 is TGTGCCAGCAGCCCCTGGGCTGGGACATCCTACGAGCAGTACTTC.

This sequence joins TRBV11-1 and TRBJ1-1; 7 nucleotides match TRBD1. With 3 bases clipped from V and 0 bases from J, the junction kept 7 bases outside the gene matches. Germline CDR1 SGHAT, CDR2 FQDESV (reference sequence). The CDR3 has 16 amino acids. Here the CDR3 reads CASSFPQGTVNTEAFF. DNA of the CDR3: TGTGCCAGCAGCTTTCCCCAGGGGACAGTGAACACTGAAGCTTTCTTT.

J is TRBJ1-1 and V is TRBV7-9; 8 nucleotides align to TRBD1. Unmatched junction bases numbered 9, after V lost 5 bases and J lost 4 bases. The germline V gene has CDR1 SEHNR and CDR2 FQNEAQ (reference sequence). This CDR3 has 15 amino acids. The CDR3 nucleotides are TGTGCCAGCAGCATGAAAACAGGGGGTTCCACTGAAGCTTTCTTT. Translated: CASSMKTGGSTEAFF. Variable domain in full (rest from reference TRBV7-9 and TRBJ1-1): DTGVSQNPRHKITKRGQNVTFRCDPISEHNRLYWYRQTLGQGPEFLTYFQNEAQLEKSRLLSDRFSAERPKGSFSTLEIQRTEQGDSAMYLCASSMKTGGSTEAFFGQGTRLTVV.

V gene TRBV7-2 combines with J gene TRBJ2-5; maybe TRBD2 (5 bases). Germline CDR1 is SGHTA and CDR2 is FQGNSA. This CDR3 is built from 14 residues. V was cut by 4 bases and J by 5 bases, with 14 bases left in between. This CDR3 is CASSSDYSGETQYF. The CDR3 coding sequence is TGTGCCAGCAGCTCAGACTATTCGGGGGAGACCCAGTACTTC.

The chain couples TRBV2 to TRBJ2-4; perhaps TRBD1 as D (6 bases). The V gene's germline CDR1 is SNHLY and CDR2 FYNNEI. The CDR3 contains 14 residues. The V and J ends lost 6 bases and 9 bases respectively, with 18 bases between them. The CDR3 DNA is TGTGCCAGCAGACTAACTTTACAGGGAGCCATTCAGTACTTC. Translation gives CASRLTLQGAIQYF.

The chain combines TRBV5-1 with TRBJ2-1; D remains unclear. This CDR3 has 12 residues. The V end lost 0 bases, the J end lost 8 bases, and 6 bases lay between the germline ends. CDR1 is SGHRS, CDR2 YFSETQ, per germline. This CDR3 reads CASSLASHEQFF. CDR3 DNA: TGCGCCAGCAGCTTGGCGAGTCATGAGCAGTTCTTC.

The chain combines TRBV6-5 with TRBJ2-2; D gene uncertain. Per the germline V gene, CDR1 is MNHEY and CDR2 is SVGAGI. V gave up 7 bases and J gave up 1 base, with 7 bases separating them. CDR3 length equals 13 residues. The CDR3 here is CASTGGNTGELFF. CDR3 sequence (DNA): TGTGCCAGCACCGGCGGGAACACCGGGGAGCTGTTTTTT.

The J gene is TRBJ1-4, the V gene TRBV11-2; a possible D gene is TRBD1 (6 bases). The CDR3 is made up of 15 amino acids. Between the trimmed V and J ends, which lost 0 bases and 7 bases, there was a span of 12 bases. Germline assignment: CDR1 SGHAT and CDR2 FQNNGV. The CDR3, as DNA: TGTGCCAGCAGCTTAGAAGGCAGGGGTGTTGAAAAACTGTTTTTT. This sequence encodes CASSLEGRGVEKLFF.

The V and J genes are TRBV2 and TRBJ1-6; a weak D match, TRBD1 (5 bases). CDR1 and CDR2 from the germline V gene are SNHLY and FYNNEI. The CDR3 consists of 14 residues. V lost 5 bases and J 8 bases, leaving 13 bases between the germline ends. The CDR3 spells CASSPGDSYSPLHF. The CDR3 DNA reads TGTGCCAGCAGTCCCGGGGACTCCTATTCACCCCTCCACTTT.

The rearrangement joins TRBV5-1 to TRBJ1-1; D ambiguous. The V end lost 1 base, the J end lost 3 bases, and 16 bases lay between the germline ends. This CDR3 spans 16 amino acids. Germline V CDR1 and CDR2: SGHRS, YFSETQ. The CDR3 nucleotides are TGCGCCAGCAGCTTGATCACTATGGGAGAGGACACTGAAGCTTTCTTT. Translation gives CASSLITMGEDTEAFF.

This chain connects TRBV30 to TRBJ1-1; 7 bases map to TRBD1. Germline V gene lookup returns CDR1 GTSNPN and CDR2 SVGIG (reference sequence). Trimming at V came to 3 bases and at J to 6 bases, leaving 10 bases not matched to a gene. The length of the CDR3 is 14 residues. The CDR3 DNA is TGTGCCTGGAGAGTGTACGACAGGGCTTCTGAAGCTTTCTTT. Protein sequence: CAWRVYDRASEAFF.

The chain employs TRBV10-2 and TRBJ2-1; D might be TRBD2 (6 bases). Germline V CDR1 and CDR2: WSHSY, SAAADI. This CDR3 has 16 amino acids. V was trimmed by 7 bases and J by 4 bases, leaving 20 bases between them. CDR3 amino acids: CASTKGGGTTYNEQFF. CDR3 DNA sequence: TGCGCCAGCACTAAGGGCGGCGGGACGACTTACAATGAGCAGTTCTTC.

As concerns this clone: The same CDR3 is also encoded by other DNA sequences in this sample. The chain recombines TRBV28 with TRBJ2-3; D is unresolved. Trimming took 6 bases from V and 5 from J, leaving 6 bases between them. There are 11 residues in the CDR3. CDR1 and CDR2 from the germline V gene are MDHEN and SYDVKM. The CDR3 nucleotides are TGTGCCAGCAGCCTAGTAGATACGCAGTATTTT. It yields the protein CASSLVDTQYF.

Only one count was recorded for this clone. The chain is built from TRBV7-9 and TRBJ2-2, with 8 bases that match TRBD1. Germline V gene lookup returns CDR1 SEHNR and CDR2 FQNEAQ (reference sequence). The CDR3 extends over 16 amino acids. V shed 6 bases, J shed 5 bases, and the junction held 11 bases outside the gene matches. The CDR3 region has the DNA TGTGCCAGCAGATCCCTTGACAGGGGCGGAACCGGGGAGCTGTTTTTT. This gives the protein CASRSLDRGGTGELFF.

The chain has TRBV5-4 and TRBJ1-1; D remains ambiguous. There are 12 residues in the CDR3. Germline V lookup: CDR1 SGHNT, CDR2 YYREEE (reference sequence). Deletions cut 2 bases from V and 5 bases from J, with 7 bases between. The CDR3 sequence: CASSFTGTEAFF. The CDR3 DNA reads TGTGCCAGCAGCTTTACCGGGACTGAAGCTTTCTTT.

J is TRBJ2-1 and V is TRBV7-3, with TRBD2 matching 13 bases. Germline V gives CDR1 SGHTA, CDR2 FQGTGA. Germline trimming cut 3 bases from V and 5 bases from J; bases unmatched to any gene: 1. The CDR3 runs 15 residues. The CDR3 spells CASSLGLAGNNEQFF. DNA of the CDR3: TGTGCCAGCAGCTTGGGACTAGCGGGAAACAATGAGCAGTTCTTC.

This chain uses TRBV2 with TRBJ2-5; 10 nucleotides match TRBD1. Trimming cost V 6 bases and J 4 bases; bases outside gene matches: 5. Germline V CDR1 and CDR2: SNHLY, FYNNEI. This CDR3 is 14 amino acids long. The CDR3 reads CASRKGQGVETQYF. The CDR3, as DNA: TGTGCCAGCAGGAAAGGACAGGGGGTAGAGACCCAGTACTTC.

The genes are TRBV2 and TRBJ2-7; a possible D gene is TRBD1 (6 bases). The CDR3 is 15 amino acids. The ends were cut back, 2 bases at V and 1 base at J, with 12 bases in the middle. CDR1 SNHLY and CDR2 FYNNEI come from the germline V gene. CDR3 nucleotide sequence: TGTGCCAGCAGTGAACAACAGGGACGATCCTACGAGCAGTACTTC. Translating it yields CASSEQQGRSYEQYF.

The V gene is TRBV11-2, the J gene TRBJ2-2, with 7 positions matching TRBD1. Germline V gives CDR1 SGHAT, CDR2 FQNNGV. The CDR3 loop spans 17 amino acids. The trim removed 4 bases at V and 1 base at J, leaving 9 bases unmatched. CDR3 bases: TGTGCCAGCAGCTCACAGCCCGGGACAGTGAACACCGGGGAGCTGTTTTTT. This encodes CASSSQPGTVNTGELFF.

The chain uses TRBV19 and TRBJ2-7, with 12 nucleotides matching TRBD2. V shed 6 bases, J shed 4 bases, and the junction held 7 bases outside the gene matches. The germline V gene has CDR1 LNHDA and CDR2 SQIVND (reference sequence). The CDR3 is 15 amino acids. CDR3 in DNA: TGTGCCAGTAGACTCATGGGGACTAGCGGGTACGAGCAGTACTTC. Amino acid sequence: CASRLMGTSGYEQYF. The whole variable domain, remainder taken from reference TRBV19 and TRBJ2-7, is DGGITQSPKYLFRKEGQNVTLSCEQNLNHDAMYWYRQDPGQGLRLIYYSQIVNDFQKGDIAEGYSVSREKKESFPLTVTSAQKNPTAFYLCASRLMGTSGYEQYFGPGTRLTVT.

This clone was observed a handful of times. This chain connects TRBV28 to TRBJ1-6, with D tentatively TRBD1 (6 bases). CDR1 is MDHEN, CDR2 SYDVKM, per germline. The CDR3 covers 13 residues. V was cut by 6 bases and J by 9 bases, with 12 bases left in between. CDR3 sequence reads: CASRSGEGSPLHF. The CDR3 nucleotides are TGTGCCAGCAGATCAGGGGAGGGTTCACCCCTCCACTTT.

The genes are TRBV3-1 (or the pseudogene TRBV3-2) and TRBJ2-7; 9 nucleotides agree with TRBD2. V lost 0 bases to trimming and J lost 3 bases; unmatched junction nucleotides: 6. The CDR3 has 16 amino acids. CDR1 and CDR2 from the germline V gene are LGHDT and YNNKEL (reference sequence). CDR3 protein: CASSQDASGRYYEQYF. In DNA form, the CDR3 reads TGTGCCAGCAGCCAAGATGCGAGCGGGAGGTACTACGAGCAGTACTTC.

This chain joins TRBV7-9 and TRBJ1-2, with 8 positions matching TRBD1. V was pared by 1 base and J by 0 bases, with 7 bases of the junction left unmatched. The CDR3 has 17 residues. Germline CDR1 SEHNR, CDR2 FQNEAQ (reference sequence). The CDR3 region is CASSLDGQGASNYGYTF. The CDR3 nucleotides are TGTGCCAGCAGCTTAGATGGTCAGGGGGCTTCTAACTATGGCTACACCTTC.